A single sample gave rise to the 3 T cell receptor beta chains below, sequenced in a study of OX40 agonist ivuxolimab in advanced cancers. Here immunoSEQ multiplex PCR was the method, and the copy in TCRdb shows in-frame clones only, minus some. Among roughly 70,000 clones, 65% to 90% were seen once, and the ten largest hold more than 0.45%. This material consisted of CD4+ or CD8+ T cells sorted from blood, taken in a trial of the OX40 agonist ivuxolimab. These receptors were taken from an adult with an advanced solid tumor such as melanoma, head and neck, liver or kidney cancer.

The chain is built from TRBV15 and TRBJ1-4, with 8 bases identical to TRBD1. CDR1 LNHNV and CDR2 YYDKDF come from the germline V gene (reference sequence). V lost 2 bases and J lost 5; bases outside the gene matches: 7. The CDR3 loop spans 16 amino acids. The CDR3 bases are TGTGCCACCAGCAGACGAGATCAGGGGGCCAATGAAAAACTGTTTTTT. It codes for CATSRRDQGANEKLFF.

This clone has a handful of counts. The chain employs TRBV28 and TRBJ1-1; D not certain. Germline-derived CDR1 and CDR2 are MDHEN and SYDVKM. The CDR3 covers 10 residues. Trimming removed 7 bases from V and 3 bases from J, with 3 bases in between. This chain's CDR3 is CASIDTEAFF. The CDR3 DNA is TGTGCCAGCATCGACACTGAAGCTTTCTTT.

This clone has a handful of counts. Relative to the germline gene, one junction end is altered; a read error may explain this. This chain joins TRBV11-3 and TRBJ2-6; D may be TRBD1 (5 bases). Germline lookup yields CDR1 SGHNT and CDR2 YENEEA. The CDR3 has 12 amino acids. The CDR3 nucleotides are TGTGCCAGCAGCTCCAGGGCCGACGTCCTGACTTTC. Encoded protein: CASSSRADVLTF.